This T cell receptor (beta chain) was recovered during a study of CD8 T cells in Susac syndrome. With random hexamers, reverse transcription was performed on roughly 0.45 to 1 ug of RNA. From the immunoSEQ multiplex PCR reads, TCRdb called clonotypes with MiXCR, one entry per CDR3 protein. This table holds approximately 120,000 distinct CDR3 sequences, around 94% found once. Germline assignment: CDR1 SQVTM and CDR2 ANQGSEA. The CDR3 runs to 12 residues. Sequencing used CD4+ T cells from PBMCs. The clonotype originates from a human donor in good health. The chain couples TRBV29-1 to TRBJ1-1, with 8 bases identical to TRBD1. In nucleotides, the CDR3 is TGCAGTGGAACAGGGGGGAACACTGAAGCTTTCTTT. Its translation is CSGTGGNTEAFF.